The 3 T cell receptor beta chains in this list originate from one sample, sequenced in a study of vaccination and CD4 T cells after COVID-19. With the Oncomine TCR Beta short-read assay, DNA from cultured CD4+ T cells was sequenced. MiXCR, run by TCRdb on the PCR reads, gives a single entry per CDR3 protein. The table includes approximately 18,000 distinct CDR3 sequences, roughly 27% detected once. Their target antigens are unknown. Treatment reported: roughly nine-day PBMC culture with coronavirus spike peptide pools or control peptides (ViraFEST assay). Sequenced sample: cultured CD4+ T cells from blood. The receptors come from a human donor with COVID-19.

In this sample, this clonotype turned up a few times. The chain employs TRBV20-1 and TRBJ1-5, with D possibly being TRBD1 (5 bases). Germline V lookup: CDR1 DFQATT, CDR2 SNEGSKA (reference sequence). The CDR3 extends over 16 amino acids. Trimming took 5 bases from V and 0 from J, leaving 17 bases between them. CDR3 sequence: CSASWGIGNSNQPQHF. Here the CDR3 DNA reads TGCAGTGCTTCGTGGGGCATTGGCAATAGCAATCAGCCCCAGCATTTT.

The V call is TRBV7-9, the J call TRBJ2-3, with TRBD2 matching 14 bases. This CDR3 is built from 18 residues. Germline V lookup: CDR1 SEHNR, CDR2 FQNEAQ (reference sequence). With V trimmed by 3 bases and J by 4 bases, 9 bases remained unmatched. This CDR3 is CASSFARGLAGVSDTQYF. The CDR3, as DNA: TGTGCCAGCAGCTTCGCGAGGGGACTAGCGGGGGTATCAGATACGCAGTATTTT.

This chain joins TRBV11-3 and TRBJ1-2; D gene unclear. V dropped 5 bases and J dropped 1 base, with 11 bases sitting between them. Germline V CDR1 and CDR2: SGHNT, YENEEA. The CDR3 length is 14 residues. The CDR3 sequence: CASSPPLVNYGYTF. The CDR3 DNA sequence: TGTGCCAGCAGCCCCCCTCTGGTTAACTATGGCTACACCTTC. Full variable domain (remainder filled in from reference TRBV11-3 and TRBJ1-2): EAGVVQSPRYKIIEKKQPVAFWCNPISGHNTLYWYLQNLGQGPELLIRYENEEAVDDSQLPKDRFSAERLKGVDSTLKIQPAELGDSAVYLCASSPPLVNYGYTFGSGTRLTVV.